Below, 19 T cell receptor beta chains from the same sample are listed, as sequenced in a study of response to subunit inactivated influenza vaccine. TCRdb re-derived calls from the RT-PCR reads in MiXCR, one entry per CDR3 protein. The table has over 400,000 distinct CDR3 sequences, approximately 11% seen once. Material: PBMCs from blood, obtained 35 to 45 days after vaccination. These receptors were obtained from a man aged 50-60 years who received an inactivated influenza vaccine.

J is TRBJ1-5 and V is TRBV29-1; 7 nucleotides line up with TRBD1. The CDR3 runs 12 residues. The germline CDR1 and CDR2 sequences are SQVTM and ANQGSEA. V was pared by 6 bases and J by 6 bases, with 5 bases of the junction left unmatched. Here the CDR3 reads CSVGQRFQPQHF. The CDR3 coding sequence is TGCAGCGTGGGACAGAGGTTTCAGCCCCAGCATTTT.

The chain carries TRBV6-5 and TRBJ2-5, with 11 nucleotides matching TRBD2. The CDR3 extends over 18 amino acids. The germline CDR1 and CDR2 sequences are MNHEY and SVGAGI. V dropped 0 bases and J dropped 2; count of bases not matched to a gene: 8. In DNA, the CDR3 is TGTGCCAGCAGTTACTCGGGGGGACTAGCGGACTCACAAGAGACCCAGTACTTC. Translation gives CASSYSGGLADSQETQYF.

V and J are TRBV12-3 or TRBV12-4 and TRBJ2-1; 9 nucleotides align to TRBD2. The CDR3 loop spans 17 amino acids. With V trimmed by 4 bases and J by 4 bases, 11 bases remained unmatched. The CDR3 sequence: CASSSQPFLAGYNEQFF. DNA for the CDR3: TGTGCCAGCAGTTCCCAACCCTTTCTAGCGGGATACAATGAGCAGTTCTTC.

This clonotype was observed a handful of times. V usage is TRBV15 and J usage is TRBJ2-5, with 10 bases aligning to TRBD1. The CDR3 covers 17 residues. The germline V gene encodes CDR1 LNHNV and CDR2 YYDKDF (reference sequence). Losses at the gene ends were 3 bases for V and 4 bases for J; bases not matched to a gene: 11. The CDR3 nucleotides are TGTGCCACCAGCAGTACGGGACAGGGGTTATCGGGAGAGACCCAGTACTTC. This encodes CATSSTGQGLSGETQYF.

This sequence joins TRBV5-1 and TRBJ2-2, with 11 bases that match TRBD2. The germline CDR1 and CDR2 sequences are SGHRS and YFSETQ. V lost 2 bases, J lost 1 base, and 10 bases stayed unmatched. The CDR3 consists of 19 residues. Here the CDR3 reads CASSLLAGDLNGNTGELFF. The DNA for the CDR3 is TGCGCCAGCAGCTTACTAGCGGGGGATCTAAACGGGAACACCGGGGAGCTGTTTTTT. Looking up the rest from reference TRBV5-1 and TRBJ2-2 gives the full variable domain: KAGVTQTPRYLIKTRGQQVTLSCSPISGHRSVSWYQQTPGQGLQFLFEYFSETQRNKGNFPGRFSGRQFSNSRSEMNVSTLELGDSALYLCASSLLAGDLNGNTGELFFGEGSRLTVL.

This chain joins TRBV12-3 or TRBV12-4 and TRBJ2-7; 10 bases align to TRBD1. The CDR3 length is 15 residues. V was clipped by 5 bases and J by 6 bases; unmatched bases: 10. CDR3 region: CASSRAGGQGVEQYF. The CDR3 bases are TGTGCCAGCAGTCGGGCGGGCGGACAGGGGGTCGAGCAGTACTTC.

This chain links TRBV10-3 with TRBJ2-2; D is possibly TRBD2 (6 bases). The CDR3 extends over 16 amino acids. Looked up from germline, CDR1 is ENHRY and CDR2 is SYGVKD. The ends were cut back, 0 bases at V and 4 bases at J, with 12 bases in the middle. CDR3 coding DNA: TGTGCCATCAGTGAGTCCACGGGGGATATCACCGGGGAGCTGTTTTTT. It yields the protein CAISESTGDITGELFF.

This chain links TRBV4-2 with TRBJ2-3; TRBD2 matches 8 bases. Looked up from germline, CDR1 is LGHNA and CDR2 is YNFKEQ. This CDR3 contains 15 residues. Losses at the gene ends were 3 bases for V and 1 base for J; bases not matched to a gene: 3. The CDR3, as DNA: TGTGCCAGCAGCCATGGTAGCGGGGGCACAGATACGCAGTATTTT. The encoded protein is CASSHGSGGTDTQYF.

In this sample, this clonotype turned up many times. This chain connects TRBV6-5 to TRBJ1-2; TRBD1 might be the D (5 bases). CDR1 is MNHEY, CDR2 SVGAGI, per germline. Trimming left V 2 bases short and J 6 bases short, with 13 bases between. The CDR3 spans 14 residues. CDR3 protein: CASSYAGQGHGYTF. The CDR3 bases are TGTGCCAGCAGTTACGCCGGACAAGGCCATGGCTACACCTTC.

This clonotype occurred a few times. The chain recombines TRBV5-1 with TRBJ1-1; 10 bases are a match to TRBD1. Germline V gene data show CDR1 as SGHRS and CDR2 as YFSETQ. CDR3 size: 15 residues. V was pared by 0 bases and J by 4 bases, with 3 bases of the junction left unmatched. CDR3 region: CASSLAWTGGTEAFF. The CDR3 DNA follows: TGCGCCAGCAGCTTGGCCTGGACAGGGGGCACTGAAGCTTTCTTT.

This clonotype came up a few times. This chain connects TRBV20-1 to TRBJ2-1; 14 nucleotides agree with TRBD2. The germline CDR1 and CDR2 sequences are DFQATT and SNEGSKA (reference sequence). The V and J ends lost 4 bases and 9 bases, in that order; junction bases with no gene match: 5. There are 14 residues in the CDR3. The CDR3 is CSATGLAGVFEQFF. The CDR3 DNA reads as TGCAGTGCTACGGGACTAGCGGGAGTATTTGAGCAGTTCTTC.

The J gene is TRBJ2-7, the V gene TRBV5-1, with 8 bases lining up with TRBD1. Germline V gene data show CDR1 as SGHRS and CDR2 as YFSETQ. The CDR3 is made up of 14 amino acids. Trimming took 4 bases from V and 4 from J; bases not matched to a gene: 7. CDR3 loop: CASSKGQVSYEQYF. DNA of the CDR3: TGCGCCAGCAGCAAGGGACAGGTTTCTTACGAGCAGTACTTC.

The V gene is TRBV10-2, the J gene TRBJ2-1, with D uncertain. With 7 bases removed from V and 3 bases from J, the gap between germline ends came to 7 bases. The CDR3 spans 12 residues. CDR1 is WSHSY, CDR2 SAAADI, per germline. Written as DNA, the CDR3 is TGCGCCAGCATGAACTACTACAATGAGCAGTTCTTC. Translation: CASMNYYNEQFF.

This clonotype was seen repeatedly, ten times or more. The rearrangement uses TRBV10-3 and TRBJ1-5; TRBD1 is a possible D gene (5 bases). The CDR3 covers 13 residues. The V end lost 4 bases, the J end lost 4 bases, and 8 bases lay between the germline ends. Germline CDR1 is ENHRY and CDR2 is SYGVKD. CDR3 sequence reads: CAISGQPNQPQHF. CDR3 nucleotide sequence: TGTGCCATCAGTGGACAGCCGAATCAGCCCCAGCATTTT.

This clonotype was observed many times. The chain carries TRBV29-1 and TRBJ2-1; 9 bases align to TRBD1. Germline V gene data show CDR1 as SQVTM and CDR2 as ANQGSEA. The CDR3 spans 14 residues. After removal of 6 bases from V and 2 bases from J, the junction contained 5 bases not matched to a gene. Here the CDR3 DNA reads TGCAGCGTAGCCGGGACAGGGACCTACAATGAGCAGTTCTTC. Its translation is CSVAGTGTYNEQFF.

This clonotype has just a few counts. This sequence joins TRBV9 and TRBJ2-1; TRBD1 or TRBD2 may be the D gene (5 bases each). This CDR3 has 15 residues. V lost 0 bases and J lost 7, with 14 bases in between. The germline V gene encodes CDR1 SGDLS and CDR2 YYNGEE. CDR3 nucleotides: TGTGCCAGCAGCGTAGCTACGGGGACGCCGAATGAGCAGTTCTTC. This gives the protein CASSVATGTPNEQFF. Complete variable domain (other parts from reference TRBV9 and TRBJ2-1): DSGVTQTPKHLITATGQRVTLRCSPRSGDLSVYWYQQSLDQGLQFLIQYYNGEERAKGNILERFSAQQFPDLHSELNLSSLELGDSALYFCASSVATGTPNEQFFGPGTRLTVL.

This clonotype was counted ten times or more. The CDR3 nucleotides read TGTGCCAGCACCGCCGAAAGCAGGCGTAGCAATCAGCCCCAGCATTTT. Translating gives CASTAESRRSNQPQHF. The chain employs TRBV12-3 or TRBV12-4 and TRBJ1-5; no reliable D call. Trimming removed 7 bases from V and 0 bases from J, with 16 bases in between. CDR3 size: 16 residues.

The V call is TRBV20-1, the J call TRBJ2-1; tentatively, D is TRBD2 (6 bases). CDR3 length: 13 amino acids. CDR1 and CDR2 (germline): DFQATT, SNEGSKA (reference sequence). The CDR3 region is CLKRALSYNEQFF. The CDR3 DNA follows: TGCCTAAAGCGGGCCCTCTCCTACAATGAGCAGTTCTTC.

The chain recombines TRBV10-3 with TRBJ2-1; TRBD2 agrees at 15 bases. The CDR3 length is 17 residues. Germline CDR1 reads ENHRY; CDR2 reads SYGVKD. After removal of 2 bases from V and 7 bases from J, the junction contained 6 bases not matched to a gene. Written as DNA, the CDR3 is TGTGCCATCAGTGAGCTTACCGGGACTAGCGGGGGGAATGAGCAGTTCTTC. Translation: CAISELTGTSGGNEQFF.